This TCR beta chain was sequenced during a study of PD-1 blockade in classical Hodgkin lymphoma. Overall study: The nivolumab dose that patients received was 3 mg/kg, given intravenously every 2 weeks. The study, taken as a whole, reports: The authors have not defined what causes the repertoire differences, possibly disease activity or prior therapy. Relapsed/refractory patients reportedly had lower baseline diversity than newly diagnosed patients.

Points on this clone: Antigen specificity is unknown.

After autologous stem cell transplantation all patients relapsed, and prior brentuximab vedotin exposure differed between cohorts. The CDR3 runs 16 residues. Data came from immunoSEQ multiplex PCR; TCRdb stores just in-frame clones and leaves some out. The sample has over 85,000 clones; about four fifths are singletons. This sequence joins TRBV7-5 and TRBJ2-7; the table's D call, TRBD1, was not checked against the DNA. TRBV7-5 is listed as a pseudogene. The origin of this receptor is a human donor with classical Hodgkin lymphoma. The material was peripheral blood mononuclear cells (PBMCs), obtained before the second cycle of nivolumab. CDR3 DNA: TGTGTCAGAAGCGAACCACGTTTAAGACAGGGTCTCGAGCAGTACTTC. Protein: CVRSEPRLRQGLEQYF.